Listed below are T cell receptor beta chains from one sample, sequenced in a study of blood T cell repertoires in COVID-19. The table came from immunoSEQ multiplex PCR; TCRdb's copy has only in-frame clones and leaves some out. The sample lists roughly 280,000 clones, approximately 90% occurring once. The sequencing input was PBMCs or T cells enriched from blood (not recorded which). The receptors originated from a woman aged 30 to 39 with acute COVID-19. Both conserved end residues are part of each CDR3. A D gene is named only where the DNA matches it firmly. The size entry is marked missing in some rows and otherwise reads once, few, many or a size class.

>TRBV5-1|TRBJ1-4|-|TRBD1
CASSLQGANEKLFF
TGCGCCAGCAGCTTACAGGGGGCTAATGAAAAACTGTTTTTT
>TRBV5-1|TRBJ2-1|-|-
CASRGGVWGVNNEQFF
TGCGCCAGCAGGGGTGGGGTTTGGGGCGTAAACAATGAGCAGTTCTTC
>TRBV7-6|TRBJ2-1|-|TRBD2
CASTLAGGNNEQFF
TGTGCCAGCACGTTAGCGGGAGGGAACAATGAGCAGTTCTTC
>TRBV19|TRBJ1-2|-|-
CASSMRGLFYGYTF
TGTGCCAGTAGTATGCGGGGTTTATTCTATGGCTACACCTTC
>TRBV4-1|TRBJ2-7|-|-
CASSLGGPYEQYF
TGCGCCAGCAGCCTCGGGGGTCCCTACGAGCAGTACTTC
>TRBV27|TRBJ2-3|-|-
CASSLSFADTQYF
TGTGCCAGCAGTTTATCGTTCGCAGATACGCAGTATTTT
>TRBV28|TRBJ1-6|-|TRBD1
CASRQGLGNSPLHF
TGTGCCAGTAGACAGGGATTGGGGAATTCACCCCTCCACTTT
>TRBV9|TRBJ1-3|-|-
CASSVGGQSSGNTIYF
TGTGCCAGCAGCGTAGGCGGACAGAGCTCTGGAAACACCATATATTTT
>TRBV5-8|TRBJ2-3|-|TRBD2
CASSLYTSSGTTDTQYF
TGTGCCAGCAGCTTGTATACGTCTAGCGGGACCACAGATACGCAGTATTTT
>TRBV5-5|TRBJ1-1|once|-
CASSPRNGAENTEAFF
TGTGCCAGCAGCCCCAGAAACGGAGCGGAGAACACTGAAGCTTTCTTT
>TRBV6-4|TRBJ2-7|-|-
CASSDSPRARYEQYF
TGTGCCAGCAGTGACTCCCCCAGGGCCCGCTACGAGCAGTACTTC
>TRBV18|TRBJ1-2|few|TRBD1
CASSPFDRGRGGYGYTF
TGTGCCAGCTCACCCTTCGACAGGGGGCGCGGAGGGTATGGCTACACCTTC
>TRBV7-3|TRBJ2-2|few|-
CASSTQSGDTGELFF
TGTGCCAGCAGCACCCAATCCGGGGACACCGGGGAGCTGTTTTTT
>TRBV6-5|TRBJ2-7|-|TRBD1
CASNAGTAYEQYF
TGTGCCAGCAATGCCGGGACAGCCTACGAGCAGTACTTC
>TRBV28|TRBJ2-3|-|-
CASSQTDTQYF
TGTGCCAGCAGTCAAACAGATACGCAGTATTTT
>TRBV19|TRBJ2-7|once|TRBD1
CASSPGTGSYEQYF
TGTGCCAGTAGTCCCGGGACAGGGTCTTACGAGCAGTACTTC
>TRBV6-5|TRBJ2-7|-|TRBD1
CASSPTGQGVYEQYF
TGTGCCAGCAGTCCGACGGGACAGGGAGTCTACGAGCAGTACTTC
>TRBV4-3|TRBJ1-4|-|-
CASSQGQGGEKLFF
TGCGCCAGCAGCCAAGGTCAGGGAGGGGAAAAACTGTTTTTT
>TRBV11-2|TRBJ2-1|-|-
CASERVGDNEQFF
TGTGCCAGCGAAAGGGTAGGGGACAATGAGCAGTTCTTC
>TRBV27|TRBJ1-2|-|TRBD1
CASASDRVSSGYTF
TGTGCCAGCGCGTCGGACAGGGTGTCAAGTGGCTACACCTTC
>TRBV5-5|TRBJ2-3|-|TRBD1
CASSFGQGTDTQYF
TGTGCCAGCAGCTTCGGACAGGGGACAGATACGCAGTATTTT
>TRBV7-2|TRBJ2-7|-|-
CASRARLAPSYEQYF
TGTGCCAGCAGGGCAAGGCTAGCGCCTTCCTACGAGCAGTACTTC
>TRBV7-9|TRBJ2-7|-|-
CASSLSVRGYEQYF
TGTGCCAGCAGCTTAAGTGTTAGGGGCTACGAGCAGTACTTC
>TRBV2|TRBJ2-3|few|-
CASSAADTQYF
TGTGCCAGCAGTGCAGCAGATACGCAGTATTTT
>TRBV5-5|TRBJ2-7|-|-
CASRPGTGAYEQYF
TGTGCCAGCAGACCCGGGACGGGGGCCTACGAGCAGTACTTC
>TRBV5-1|TRBJ2-2|few|-
CASSFRSSARSNTGELFF
TGCGCCAGCAGCTTTAGGAGTAGTGCACGATCAAACACCGGGGAGCTGTTTTTT
>TRBV27|TRBJ1-5|-|-
CASSPVQSNQPQHF
TGTGCCAGCAGTCCCGTTCAGAGCAATCAGCCCCAGCATTTT
>TRBV7-9|TRBJ2-3|-|-
CASSLGVSSTDTQYF
TGTGCCAGCAGCTTAGGTGTCTCCAGCACAGATACGCAGTATTTT
>TRBV6-2/TRBV6-3|TRBJ2-1|-|TRBD1
CASSPLTGGITYNEQFF
TGTGCCAGCAGTCCCCTCACAGGGGGCATTACCTACAATGAGCAGTTCTTC
>TRBV12-3/TRBV12-4|TRBJ2-1|-|-
CASSLAPAPGQFF
TGTGCCAGCAGTTTAGCCCCAGCGCCTGGGCAGTTCTTC
>TRBV3-1/TRBV3-2|TRBJ2-7|-|-
CASSQGQDYEQYF
TGTGCCAGCAGCCAAGGACAGGACTACGAGCAGTACTTC
>TRBV5-1|TRBJ2-1|-|TRBD1
CASSLDRGLENEQFF
TGCGCCAGCAGCTTGGACAGGGGATTAGAAAATGAGCAGTTCTTC
>TRBV7-9|TRBJ1-3|-|-
CASRVAGSNTIYF
TGTGCCAGCAGGGTAGCGGGATCGAACACCATATATTTT
>TRBV5-4|TRBJ2-7|-|TRBD2
CASSLLAGGHSYEQYF
TGTGCCAGCAGCTTACTAGCGGGAGGACACTCCTACGAGCAGTACTTC
>TRBV30|TRBJ1-2|-|-
CAWNSGSGYGYTF
TGTGCCTGGAATAGCGGGTCTGGCTATGGCTACACCTTC
>TRBV18|TRBJ2-7|-|-
CASSPPGAYEQYF
TGTGCCAGCTCACCACCAGGGGCCTACGAGCAGTACTTC
>TRBV5-1|TRBJ2-1|-|TRBD1
CASSLVMGGDRAGNEQFF
TGCGCCAGCAGCTTGGTTATGGGTGGGGACAGGGCTGGCAATGAGCAGTTCTTC
>TRBV2|TRBJ2-7|-|TRBD2
CASIKGGSGRGYEQYF
TGTGCCAGCATCAAAGGGGGAAGCGGGAGAGGCTACGAGCAGTACTTC
>TRBV10-3|TRBJ1-5|-|-
CAIGGASNQPQHF
TGTGCCATCGGGGGCGCTAGCAATCAGCCCCAGCATTTT
>TRBV18|TRBJ2-3|-|-
CASSREASGTDTQYF
TGTGCCAGCTCACGCGAGGCTAGCGGCACAGATACGCAGTATTTT
>TRBV11-2|TRBJ2-7|few|-
CASSLRVASDEQYF
TGTGCCAGCAGCTTACGGGTAGCAAGCGACGAGCAGTACTTC
>TRBV7-9|TRBJ2-1|few|TRBD1
CASSHTPGQGNEQFF
TGTGCCAGCAGCCACACTCCGGGACAGGGGAATGAGCAGTTCTTC
>TRBV10-3|TRBJ1-5|-|-
CAISEQGGNQPQHF
TGTGCCATCAGTGAACAGGGCGGCAATCAGCCCCAGCATTTT
>TRBV5-1|TRBJ2-1|-|TRBD2
CASSAGLAVNNEQFF
TGCGCCAGCAGCGCGGGACTAGCGGTAAACAATGAGCAGTTCTTC
>TRBV29-1|TRBJ2-1|-|TRBD2
CSERGLASYNEQFF
TGCAGCGAGAGAGGACTAGCTTCCTACAATGAGCAGTTCTTC
>TRBV7-2|TRBJ1-1|-|TRBD1
CASSLALGTGGYTEAFF
TGTGCCAGCAGCTTAGCGCTGGGGACAGGGGGATACACTGAAGCTTTCTTT
>TRBV9|TRBJ2-1|-|-
CASSPASSNEQFF
TGTGCCAGCAGCCCCGCGTCTTCCAATGAGCAGTTCTTC
>TRBV28|TRBJ1-4|-|TRBD1
CASSLRDRVEKLFF
TGTGCCAGCAGTTTACGGGACAGGGTCGAAAAACTGTTTTTT
>TRBV7-2|TRBJ1-5|-|-
CASSLGGIVDQPQHF
TGTGCCAGCAGCCTAGGTGGTATAGTCGATCAGCCCCAGCATTTT
>TRBV4-1|TRBJ1-4|-|TRBD1
CASSQADRDNEKLFF
TGCGCCAGCAGCCAAGCGGACAGGGATAATGAAAAACTGTTTTTT
>TRBV5-1|TRBJ2-3|-|-
CASSLVLAASTDTQYF
TGCGCCAGCAGCTTGGTACTAGCCGCGAGCACAGATACGCAGTATTTT
>TRBV4-1|TRBJ2-1|-|TRBD1
CASSQTQGSYNEQFF
TGCGCCAGCAGCCAAACACAGGGGTCTTACAATGAGCAGTTCTTC
>TRBV28|TRBJ1-2|-|-
CASSSQRNYGYTF
TGTGCCAGCAGTTCCCAGAGGAACTATGGCTACACCTTC